This is a list of T cell receptor beta chains from one sample in a study of response to subunit inactivated influenza vaccine. MiXCR was run by TCRdb on the RT-PCR reads, yielding one entry per CDR3 protein. In the table there are around 540,000 distinct CDR3 sequences, around 11% of which are singletons. The sequencing here drew on PBMCs from blood, taken on the day of vaccination. The source is a man aged 45 to 65 who received an inactivated influenza vaccine. The CDR3 runs from the conserved cysteine through the conserved F or W. The D gene is left open where the match is weak. Clone size is stated in some rows and not others, as once, few, many or a class when expanded.

v_call: TRBV7-2; j_call: TRBJ2-7; clone_size: few; d_call: TRBD1; cdr3_nt: TGTGCCAGCAGCCCGGGACAGCAGCAGTACTTC; cdr3_aa: CASSPGQQQYF
v_call: TRBV4-3; j_call: TRBJ2-2; clone_size: .; d_call: .; cdr3_nt: TGCGCCAGCAGCCAAGAGCTAGCGTTGACCAACACCGGGGAGCTGTTTTTT; cdr3_aa: CASSQELALTNTGELFF
v_call: TRBV5-1; j_call: TRBJ2-3; clone_size: .; d_call: .; cdr3_nt: TGCGCCAGCAGCCGGAACGACTACACAGATACGCAGTATTTT; cdr3_aa: CASSRNDYTDTQYF
v_call: TRBV7-2; j_call: TRBJ2-4; clone_size: .; d_call: TRBD2; cdr3_nt: TGTGCCAGCAGCCTCAGAGGGGGCGGGGGGGAACACATTCAGTACTTC; cdr3_aa: CASSLRGGGGEHIQYF
v_call: TRBV12-3/TRBV12-4; j_call: TRBJ1-2; clone_size: few; d_call: .; cdr3_nt: TGTGCCAGCAGCTGGGGTCTCTATGGCTACACCTTC; cdr3_aa: CASSWGLYGYTF
v_call: TRBV27; j_call: TRBJ2-7; clone_size: .; d_call: .; cdr3_nt: TGTGCCAGCAGTTGGAGGGAAAGGGCCTACGAGCAGTACTTC; cdr3_aa: CASSWRERAYEQYF
v_call: TRBV5-1; j_call: TRBJ1-2; clone_size: .; d_call: .; cdr3_nt: TGCGCCAGCAGCTTGGATCTGGGGGCTGATTATGGCTACACCTTC; cdr3_aa: CASSLDLGADYGYTF
v_call: TRBV7-9; j_call: TRBJ2-3; clone_size: .; d_call: TRBD1; cdr3_nt: TGTGCCAGCAGCTCGTGGACAGGGCCCCGCACAGATACGCAGTATTTT; cdr3_aa: CASSSWTGPRTDTQYF
v_call: TRBV20-1; j_call: TRBJ2-1; clone_size: few; d_call: TRBD2; cdr3_nt: TGCAGTGCTCACGCGGGAGAGGGCACAATGAGAGGAGGGCACAATGAGCAGTTCTTC; cdr3_aa: CSAHAGEGTMRGGHNEQFF
v_call: TRBV12-3/TRBV12-4; j_call: TRBJ2-3; clone_size: many; d_call: TRBD1; cdr3_nt: TGTGCCAGCAGTTTAGGGATACAGGGGCCCCCCACAGATACGCAGTATTTT; cdr3_aa: CASSLGIQGPPTDTQYF
v_call: TRBV28; j_call: TRBJ1-2; clone_size: .; d_call: .; cdr3_nt: TGTGCCAGCATTACAGCTTCTTTATCCTATGGCTACACCTTC; cdr3_aa: CASITASLSYGYTF
v_call: TRBV6-2/TRBV6-3; j_call: TRBJ2-7; clone_size: few; d_call: TRBD1; cdr3_nt: TGTGCCAGCAGTGACCGGGGGACAGGCACCTACGAGCAGTACTTC; cdr3_aa: CASSDRGTGTYEQYF
v_call: TRBV7-3; j_call: TRBJ2-5; clone_size: few; d_call: TRBD2; cdr3_nt: TGTGCCAGCAGCTTCGGGGAGGGGGAGACCCAGTACTTC; cdr3_aa: CASSFGEGETQYF
v_call: TRBV3-1; j_call: TRBJ1-2; clone_size: many; d_call: .; cdr3_nt: TGTGCCAGCAGCCCCGGTGCCAACTATGGCTACACCTTC; cdr3_aa: CASSPGANYGYTF
v_call: TRBV7-2; j_call: TRBJ1-1; clone_size: few; d_call: .; cdr3_nt: TGTGCCAGCAGTTATGGGAGGACTGAAGCTTTCTTT; cdr3_aa: CASSYGRTEAFF
v_call: TRBV4-1; j_call: TRBJ2-3; clone_size: .; d_call: .; cdr3_nt: TGCGCCAGCAGCCAAGCTGGGGACTATACGCAGTATTTT; cdr3_aa: CASSQAGDYTQYF
v_call: TRBV12-3/TRBV12-4; j_call: TRBJ2-7; clone_size: many; d_call: .; cdr3_nt: TGTGCCAGCAGTTTAATCCAGACATGGAGGTACGAGCAGTACTTC; cdr3_aa: CASSLIQTWRYEQYF
v_call: TRBV29-1; j_call: TRBJ1-1; clone_size: .; d_call: .; cdr3_nt: TGCAGCGGGAGCAGGGTTTTAATGAACACTGAAGCTTTCTTT; cdr3_aa: CSGSRVLMNTEAFF
v_call: TRBV30; j_call: TRBJ2-7; clone_size: few; d_call: .; cdr3_nt: TGTGCCTGGAGTGTAAATCCCAATACTGCGCAGTACTTC; cdr3_aa: CAWSVNPNTAQYF
v_call: TRBV6-5; j_call: TRBJ2-3; clone_size: many; d_call: .; cdr3_nt: TGTGCCAGCAGTTATGTCATCACAGATACGCAGTATTTT; cdr3_aa: CASSYVITDTQYF
v_call: TRBV12-3/TRBV12-4; j_call: TRBJ1-4; clone_size: .; d_call: .; cdr3_nt: TGTGCCAGCAGTTTGGCGGGGGGCAATGAAAAACTGTTTTTT; cdr3_aa: CASSLAGGNEKLFF
v_call: TRBV29-1; j_call: TRBJ2-2; clone_size: many; d_call: .; cdr3_nt: TGCAGCGCCCGGGGCACCGGGGAGCTGTTTTTT; cdr3_aa: CSARGTGELFF
v_call: TRBV7-2; j_call: TRBJ2-5; clone_size: .; d_call: .; cdr3_nt: TGTGCCAGCAGCTCTACACAAAGGGTTTGGGAGACCCAGTACTTC; cdr3_aa: CASSSTQRVWETQYF